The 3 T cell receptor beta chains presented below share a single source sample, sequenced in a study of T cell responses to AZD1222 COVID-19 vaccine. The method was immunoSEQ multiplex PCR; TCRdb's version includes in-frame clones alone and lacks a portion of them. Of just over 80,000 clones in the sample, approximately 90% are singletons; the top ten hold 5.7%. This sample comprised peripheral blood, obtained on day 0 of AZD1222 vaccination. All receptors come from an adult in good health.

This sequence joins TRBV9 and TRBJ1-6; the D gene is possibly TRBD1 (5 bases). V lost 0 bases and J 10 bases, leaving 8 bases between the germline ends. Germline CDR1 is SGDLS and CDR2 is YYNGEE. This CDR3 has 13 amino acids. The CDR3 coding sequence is TGTGCCAGCAGCGTAGATCGGGACTCACCCCTCCACTTT. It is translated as CASSVDRDSPLHF.

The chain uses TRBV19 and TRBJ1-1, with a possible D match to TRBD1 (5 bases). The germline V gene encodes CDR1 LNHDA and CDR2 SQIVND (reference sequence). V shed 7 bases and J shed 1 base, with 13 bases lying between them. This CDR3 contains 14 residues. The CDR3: CASTRGRANTEAFF. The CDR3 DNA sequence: TGTGCCAGTACGAGGGGAAGGGCGAACACTGAAGCTTTCTTT. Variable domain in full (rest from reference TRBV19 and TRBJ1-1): DGGITQSPKYLFRKEGQNVTLSCEQNLNHDAMYWYRQDPGQGLRLIYYSQIVNDFQKGDIAEGYSVSREKKESFPLTVTSAQKNPTAFYLCASTRGRANTEAFFGQGTRLTVV.

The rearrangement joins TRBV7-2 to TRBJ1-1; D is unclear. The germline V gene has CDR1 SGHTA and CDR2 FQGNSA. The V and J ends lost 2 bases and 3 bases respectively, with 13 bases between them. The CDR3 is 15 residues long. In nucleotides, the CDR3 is TGTGCCAGCAGCTTATTCAGCGGGAGTTACACTGAAGCTTTCTTT. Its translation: CASSLFSGSYTEAFF. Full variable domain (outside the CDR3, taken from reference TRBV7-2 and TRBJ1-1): GAGVSQSPSNKVTEKGKDVELRCDPISGHTALYWYRQSLGQGLEFLIYFQGNSAPDKSGLPSDRFSAERTGGSVSTLTIQRTQQEDSAVYLCASSLFSGSYTEAFFGQGTRLTVV.